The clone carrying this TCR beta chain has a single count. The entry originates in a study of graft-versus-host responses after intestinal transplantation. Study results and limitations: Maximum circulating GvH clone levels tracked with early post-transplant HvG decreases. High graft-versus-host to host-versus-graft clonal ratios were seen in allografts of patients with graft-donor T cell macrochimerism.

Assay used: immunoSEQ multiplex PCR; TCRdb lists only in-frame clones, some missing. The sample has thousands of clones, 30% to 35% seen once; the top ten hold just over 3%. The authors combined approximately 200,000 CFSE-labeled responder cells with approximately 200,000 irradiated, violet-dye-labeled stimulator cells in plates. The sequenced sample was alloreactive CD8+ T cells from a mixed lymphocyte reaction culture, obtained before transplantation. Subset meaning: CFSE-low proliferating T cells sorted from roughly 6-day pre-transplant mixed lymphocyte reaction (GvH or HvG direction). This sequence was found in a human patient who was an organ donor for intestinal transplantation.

CDR3 in amino acids: CASSLAGSGDTQYF. The CDR3 DNA reads as TGTGCCAGCAGCCTAGCGGGGTCCGGGGATACGCAGTATTTT. The V call is TRBV27, the J call TRBJ2-3, with TRBD2 identical over 9 bases. Germline V gene lookup returns CDR1 MNHEY and CDR2 SMNVEV (reference sequence). CDR3 length: 14 amino acids. V lost 6 bases to trimming and J lost 6 bases; unmatched junction nucleotides: 7.